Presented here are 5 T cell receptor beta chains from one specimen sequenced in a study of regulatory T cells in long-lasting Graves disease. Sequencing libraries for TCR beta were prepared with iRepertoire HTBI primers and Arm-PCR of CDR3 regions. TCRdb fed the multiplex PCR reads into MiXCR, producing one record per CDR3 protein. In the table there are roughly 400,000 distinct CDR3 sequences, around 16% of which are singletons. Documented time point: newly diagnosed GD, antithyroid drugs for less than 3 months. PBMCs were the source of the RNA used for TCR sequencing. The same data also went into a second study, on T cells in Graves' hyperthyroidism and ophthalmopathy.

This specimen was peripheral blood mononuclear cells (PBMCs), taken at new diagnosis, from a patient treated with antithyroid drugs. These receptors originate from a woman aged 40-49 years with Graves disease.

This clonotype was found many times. The CDR3 DNA reads TGCGCCAGCAGCTCCCGGGACAGGGACTATGGCTACACCTTC. Amino acids: CASSSRDRDYGYTF. The J gene is TRBJ1-2, the V gene TRBV5-1; TRBD1 matches at 9 bases. The CDR3 is 14 residues long. Germline assignment: CDR1 SGHRS and CDR2 YFSETQ. J gave up 3 bases and V 3 bases, and 3 bases lay outside the gene matches.

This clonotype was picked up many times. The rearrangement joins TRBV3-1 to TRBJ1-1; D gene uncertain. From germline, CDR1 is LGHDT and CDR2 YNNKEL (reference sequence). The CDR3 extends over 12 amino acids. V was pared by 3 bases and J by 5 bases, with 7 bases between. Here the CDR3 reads CASSHGETEAFF. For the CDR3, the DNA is TGTGCCAGCAGCCACGGGGAGACTGAAGCTTTCTTT. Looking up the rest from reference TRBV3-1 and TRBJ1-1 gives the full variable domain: DTAVSQTPKYLVTQMGNDKSIKCEQNLGHDTMYWYKQDSKKFLKIMFSYNNKELIINETVPNRFSPKSPDKAHLNLHINSLELGDSAVYFCASSHGETEAFFGQGTRLTVV.

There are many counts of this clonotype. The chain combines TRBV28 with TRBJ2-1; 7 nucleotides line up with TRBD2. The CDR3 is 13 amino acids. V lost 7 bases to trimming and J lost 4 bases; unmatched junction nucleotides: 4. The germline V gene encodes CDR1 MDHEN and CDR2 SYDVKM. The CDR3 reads CASKSSGYNEQFF. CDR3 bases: TGTGCCAGCAAGTCTAGCGGTTACAATGAGCAGTTCTTC.

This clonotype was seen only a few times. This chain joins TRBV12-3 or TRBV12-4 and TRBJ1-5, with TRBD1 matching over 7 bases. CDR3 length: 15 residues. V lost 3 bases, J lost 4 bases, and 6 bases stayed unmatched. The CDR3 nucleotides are TGTGCCAGCAGTTTGAGACAGGGAGGGAATCAGCCCCAGCATTTT. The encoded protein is CASSLRQGGNQPQHF.

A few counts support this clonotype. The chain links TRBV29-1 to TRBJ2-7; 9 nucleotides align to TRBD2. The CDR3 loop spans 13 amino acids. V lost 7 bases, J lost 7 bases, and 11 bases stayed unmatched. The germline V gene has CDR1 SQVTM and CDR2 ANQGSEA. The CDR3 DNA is TGCAGCGCCATTGTAGCGGGAGTGGGGGAGCAGTACTTC. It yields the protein CSAIVAGVGEQYF.